This entry is about one TCR beta chain. The data were taken from a study of blood T cell repertoires in COVID-19. The wider study: Some COVID-19 samples were acute and others convalescent; all came from the United States, Italy and Spain.

Here immunoSEQ multiplex PCR was the method, and the copy in TCRdb shows in-frame clones only, minus some. The sample has 300,000 or so clones, 89% seen once. Germline CDR1 reads ENHRY; CDR2 reads SYGVKD. The CDR3 is 15 amino acids. With V trimmed by 5 bases and J by 4 bases, 9 bases remained unmatched. The TCR was taken from a man younger than 30 who had recovered from COVID-19. Source material: peripheral blood. The gene calls are TRBV10-3 and TRBJ1-2, with TRBD1 matching over 8 bases. The CDR3 region is CAISTGTGVVYGYTF. The CDR3 nucleotides are TGTGCCATCAGTACCGGGACAGGAGTCGTCTATGGCTACACCTTC.